This T cell receptor beta chain was captured by sequencing in a study of cytotoxic CD8 clonotypes in ibrutinib-treated CLL. Repertoires were generated with immunoSEQ multiplex PCR, while TCRdb's copy carries only in-frame clones and drops some. The table includes over 100,000 clones, 80% to 90% detected once. This CDR3 has 14 residues. V lost 10 bases and J lost 4; bases outside the gene matches: 10. Germline V gene lookup returns CDR1 MNHNS and CDR2 SASEGT. This clone was picked up a small number of times. This sequence was found in a human donor with chronic lymphocytic leukemia. The material was PBMCs, obtained after 24 months of ibrutinib treatment. This chain links TRBV6-1 with TRBJ1-2; 9 bases map to TRBD1. This chain's CDR3 is CANSPGTGTYGYTF. The CDR3 region has the DNA TGTGCCAACTCGCCCGGGACAGGGACCTATGGCTACACCTTC.